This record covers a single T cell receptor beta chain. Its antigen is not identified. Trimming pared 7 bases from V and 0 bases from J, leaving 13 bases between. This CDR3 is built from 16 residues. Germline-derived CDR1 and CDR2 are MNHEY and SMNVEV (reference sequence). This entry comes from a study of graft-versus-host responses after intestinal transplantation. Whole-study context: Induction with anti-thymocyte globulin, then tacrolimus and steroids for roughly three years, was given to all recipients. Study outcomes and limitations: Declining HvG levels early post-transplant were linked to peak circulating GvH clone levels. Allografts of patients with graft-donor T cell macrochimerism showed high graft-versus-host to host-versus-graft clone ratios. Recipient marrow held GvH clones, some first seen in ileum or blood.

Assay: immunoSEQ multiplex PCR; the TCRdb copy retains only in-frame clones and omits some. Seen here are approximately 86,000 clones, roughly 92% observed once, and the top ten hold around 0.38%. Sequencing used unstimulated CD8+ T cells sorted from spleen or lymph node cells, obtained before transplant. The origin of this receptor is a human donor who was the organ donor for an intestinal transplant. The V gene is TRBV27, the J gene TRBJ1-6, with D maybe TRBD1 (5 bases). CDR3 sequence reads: CASTGGVPSYNSPLHF. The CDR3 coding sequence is TGTGCCAGCACGGGAGGGGTCCCCTCCTATAATTCACCCCTCCACTTT.